This entry is about one T cell receptor beta chain. Its target is unknown. The table came from immunoSEQ multiplex PCR; TCRdb's copy has only in-frame clones and leaves some out. This table holds about 1.1 million clones, around 77% found once. The data are from a study of shared clonotypes between healthy human individuals. CDR1 and CDR2 (germline): SGHAT, FQNNGV. Trimming shortened V by 5 bases and J by 5 bases, and 12 bases separated the two germline ends. The CDR3 totals 13 residues. Findings and limits, study-wide: For sorted subsets, rarefaction showed incomplete sequencing despite large depth.

The chain employs TRBV11-2 and TRBJ1-1; the D gene is possibly TRBD1 (6 bases). The TCR sequence derives from a man younger than 30 in good health. Some clones in this sample may be carry-over from other donors' samples. Sequences were obtained from memory CD4+ T cells from PBMCs. The sample's subset: CD45RA-negative fraction. CDR3 region: CASSIGGRTEAFF. The CDR3 DNA reads as TGTGCCAGCAGCATCGGGGGGCGGACTGAAGCTTTCTTT. The full variable domain, in which reference TRBV11-2 and TRBJ1-1 provide the parts outside the CDR3, is EAGVAQSPRYKIIEKRQSVAFWCNPISGHATLYWYQQILGQGPKLLIQFQNNGVVDDSQLPKDRFSAERLKGVDSTLKIQPAKLEDSAVYLCASSIGGRTEAFFGQGTRLTVV.